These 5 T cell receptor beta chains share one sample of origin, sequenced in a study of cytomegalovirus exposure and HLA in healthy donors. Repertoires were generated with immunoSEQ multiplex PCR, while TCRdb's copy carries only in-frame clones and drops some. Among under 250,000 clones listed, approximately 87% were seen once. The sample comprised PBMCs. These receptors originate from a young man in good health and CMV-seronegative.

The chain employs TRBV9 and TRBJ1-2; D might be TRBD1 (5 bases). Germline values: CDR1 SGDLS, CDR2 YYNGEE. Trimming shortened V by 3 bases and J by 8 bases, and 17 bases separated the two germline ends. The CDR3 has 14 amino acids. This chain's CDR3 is CASSAHLGGRGYTF. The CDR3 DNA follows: TGTGCCAGCAGCGCCCACTTGGGGGGACGCGGCTACACCTTC. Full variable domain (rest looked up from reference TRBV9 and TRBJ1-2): DSGVTQTPKHLITATGQRVTLRCSPRSGDLSVYWYQQSLDQGLQFLIQYYNGEERAKGNILERFSAQQFPDLHSELNLSSLELGDSALYFCASSAHLGGRGYTFGSGTRLTVV.

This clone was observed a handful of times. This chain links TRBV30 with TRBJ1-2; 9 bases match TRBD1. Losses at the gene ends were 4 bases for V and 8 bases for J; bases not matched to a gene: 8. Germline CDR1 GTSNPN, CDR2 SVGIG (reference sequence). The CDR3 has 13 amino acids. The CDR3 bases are TGTGCCTGGAACTCCGGGACAGGGAACGGCTACACCTTC. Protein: CAWNSGTGNGYTF.

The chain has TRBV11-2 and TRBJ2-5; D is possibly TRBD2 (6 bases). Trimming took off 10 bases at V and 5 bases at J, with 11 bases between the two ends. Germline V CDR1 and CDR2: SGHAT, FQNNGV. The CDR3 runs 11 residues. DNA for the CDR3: TGTGCCACCAACCGGGGGGAGACCCAGTACTTC. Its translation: CATNRGETQYF.

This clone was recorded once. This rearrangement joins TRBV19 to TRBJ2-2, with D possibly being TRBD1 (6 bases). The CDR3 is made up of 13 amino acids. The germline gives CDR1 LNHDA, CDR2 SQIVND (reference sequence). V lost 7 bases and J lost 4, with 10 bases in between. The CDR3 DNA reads TGTGCCAGTAACAGGGAGCGCACCGGGGAGCTGTTTTTT. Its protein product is CASNRERTGELFF. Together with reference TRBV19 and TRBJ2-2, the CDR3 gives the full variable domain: DGGITQSPKYLFRKEGQNVTLSCEQNLNHDAMYWYRQDPGQGLRLIYYSQIVNDFQKGDIAEGYSVSREKKESFPLTVTSAQKNPTAFYLCASNRERTGELFFGEGSRLTVL.

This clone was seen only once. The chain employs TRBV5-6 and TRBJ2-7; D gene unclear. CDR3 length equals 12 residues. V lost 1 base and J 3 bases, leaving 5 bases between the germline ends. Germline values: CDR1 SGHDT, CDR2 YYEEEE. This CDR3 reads CASSLWSYEQYF. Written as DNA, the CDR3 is TGTGCCAGCAGCTTGTGGAGCTACGAGCAGTACTTC.